The 23 T cell receptor beta chains below come from one sample, sequenced in a study of vaccination effects on CD4 cells after COVID-19. These receptors lack a known antigen. Only in-frame clones appear in the TCRdb table, and some are missing; sequencing was by immunoSEQ multiplex PCR. The data show 70,000 or so clones, approximately 71% seen once. Investigators separated out CD4+ T cells once approximately 11 days of culture had passed. The material was CD4+ T cells from PBMCs cultured without peptide, obtained before COVID-19 vaccination. The origin of the receptors is a human donor who received a COVID-19 vaccine.

The chain has TRBV29-1 and TRBJ1-2, with TRBD1 identical over 9 bases. J was trimmed by 6 bases and V by 6 bases; bases with no gene match: 5. This CDR3 region has 12 residues. Germline V gives CDR1 SQVTM, CDR2 ANQGSEA. The DNA for the CDR3 is TGCAGCGTACACGGACAGGGGAATGGCTACACCTTC. It is translated as CSVHGQGNGYTF.

V usage is TRBV5-1 and J usage is TRBJ2-2; 14 nucleotides match TRBD2. The CDR3 totals 18 residues. J gave up 4 bases and V 3 bases, and 8 bases lay outside the gene matches. Germline-derived CDR1 and CDR2 are SGHRS and YFSETQ. The CDR3 DNA follows: TGCGCCAGCAGCTCGGGACTAGCGGGGGCACTCCCCACCGGGGAGCTGTTTTTT. Encoded protein: CASSSGLAGALPTGELFF.

The chain links TRBV9 to TRBJ2-1; D perhaps matches TRBD1 (6 bases). Trimming took off 4 bases at V and 6 bases at J, with 20 bases between the two ends. Germline V gene data show CDR1 as SGDLS and CDR2 as YYNGEE. CDR3 length: 16 residues. CDR3 nucleotides: TGTGCCAGCAGCCCTCCCGCCAACAGGGCGGGCAATGAGCAGTTCTTC. It codes for CASSPPANRAGNEQFF.

V gene TRBV19 combines with J gene TRBJ2-6, with D maybe TRBD2 (6 bases). The CDR3 has 14 amino acids. Per the germline V gene, CDR1 is LNHDA and CDR2 is SQIVND (reference sequence). V gave up 11 bases and J gave up 0 bases, with 11 bases separating them. CDR3 residues: CASTGGSGANVLTF. CDR3 sequence (DNA): TGTGCCTCCACCGGGGGCTCTGGGGCCAACGTCCTGACTTTC.

V and J are TRBV6-6 and TRBJ2-7; D is undetermined. The CDR3 extends over 13 amino acids. With 1 base removed from V and 4 bases from J, the gap between germline ends came to 8 bases. Germline CDR1 and CDR2: MNHNY and SVGAGI (reference sequence). In DNA form, the CDR3 reads TGTGCCAGCAGTTACTTGGCAAATTACGAGCAGTACGTC. Translated: CASSYLANYEQYV.

This chain uses TRBV6-6 with TRBJ2-2, with 14 bases aligning to TRBD2. The germline gives CDR1 MNHNY, CDR2 SVGAGI (reference sequence). The CDR3 runs to 17 residues. Germline trimming cut 5 bases from V and 4 bases from J; bases unmatched to any gene: 6. CDR3 amino acids: CASSHGTSGGSTGELFF. The CDR3 DNA follows: TGTGCCAGCAGTCACGGGACTAGCGGGGGTTCCACCGGGGAGCTGTTTTTT.

This chain uses TRBV4-1 with TRBJ1-1; maybe TRBD1 (5 bases). Germline lookup yields CDR1 MGHRA and CDR2 YSYEKL. The CDR3 is 15 amino acids. Trimming removed 1 base from V and 10 bases from J, with 19 bases in between. The CDR3 region has the DNA TGCGCCAGCAGCCAAGTAATCGGAAAGGGGCTTCTAGCTTTCTTT. Translating it yields CASSQVIGKGLLAFF.

In its sample, this clone was seen a few times. The chain has TRBV6-5 and TRBJ1-2; TRBD1 agrees at 7 bases. The CDR3 runs to 14 residues. V shed 7 bases, J shed 6 bases, and the junction held 11 bases outside the gene matches. Germline V gives CDR1 MNHEY, CDR2 SVGAGI. The CDR3 bases are TGTGCCAGCACTCGAAAAGGGGGCGCGGATGGCTACACCTTC. Translated, it gives CASTRKGGADGYTF.

This sequence joins TRBV28 and TRBJ2-2, with 10 bases identical to TRBD2. With V trimmed by 6 bases and J by 4 bases, 5 bases remained unmatched. This CDR3 comprises 15 residues. CDR1 and CDR2 (germline): MDHEN, SYDVKM. The CDR3 nucleotides are TGTGCCAGCAGCGAGCGGGGGGGAAGCACCGGGGAGCTGTTTTTT. Amino acid sequence: CASSERGGSTGELFF.

This rearrangement joins TRBV24-1 to TRBJ2-7; 8 positions match TRBD2. The CDR3 totals 16 residues. Trimming removed 8 bases from V and 5 bases from J; junction bases left unmatched: 16. Germline CDR1 is KGHDR and CDR2 is SFDVKD. The DNA for the CDR3 is TGTGCCACCACTCCCGGGGGGGGGCAGATCGGCCACGAGCAGTACGTC. This sequence encodes CATTPGGGQIGHEQYV.

This clone was counted once. V and J are TRBV10-1 and TRBJ1-4; 9 nucleotides match TRBD1. Germline assignment: CDR1 WNHNN and CDR2 SYGVQD (reference sequence). The CDR3 is made up of 15 amino acids. Trimming removed 0 bases from V and 8 bases from J; junction bases left unmatched: 4. The CDR3 nucleotides read TGCGCCAGCAGTGAGTCGGGGACAGGGAAGGAAAAACTGTTTTTT. The encoded protein is CASSESGTGKEKLFF.

A single count supports this clone. The J gene is TRBJ1-6, the V gene TRBV19, with 7 positions matching TRBD1. The germline gives CDR1 LNHDA, CDR2 SQIVND (reference sequence). The J segment lost 9 bases and the V segment lost 5 bases, leaving 10 bases of the junction unmatched. This CDR3 is 15 amino acids long. This chain's CDR3 is CASSAPAGGRSPLHF. In nucleotides, the CDR3 is TGTGCCAGTAGTGCCCCGGCAGGGGGTCGTTCACCCCTCCACTTT.

The V gene is TRBV6-1, the J gene TRBJ1-5; no firm D call. Trimming removed 0 bases from V and 3 bases from J, with 9 bases in between. Germline CDR1 reads MNHNS; CDR2 reads SASEGT. The CDR3 loop spans 15 amino acids. CDR3 residues: CASSEAGLNNQPQHF. CDR3 nucleotides: TGTGCCAGCAGTGAAGCAGGACTGAACAATCAGCCCCAGCATTTT.

The rearrangement links TRBV6-2 or TRBV6-3 to TRBJ2-3, with 9 bases matching TRBD1. Per the germline V gene, CDR1 is MNHEY and CDR2 is SVGEGT. The CDR3 contains 18 residues. Germline trimming cut 6 bases from V and 6 bases from J; bases unmatched to any gene: 19. This CDR3 reads CASSPFWSRGQGTDTQYF. CDR3 bases: TGTGCCAGCAGCCCTTTCTGGTCCCGGGGACAGGGTACGGATACGCAGTATTTT.

This clone showed up just once. The chain recombines TRBV6-1 with TRBJ1-5, with TRBD1 matching 8 bases. This CDR3 is 14 amino acids long. V shed 7 bases and J 3 bases; nucleotides not matched to a gene: 5. Germline CDR1 and CDR2: MNHNS and SASEGT. The CDR3 reads CASTGQGLNQPQHF. The CDR3 DNA reads as TGTGCCAGCACCGGACAGGGACTCAATCAGCCCCAGCATTTT.

The J gene is TRBJ2-3, the V gene TRBV7-3; a possible D gene is TRBD1 (6 bases). The CDR3 is made up of 14 amino acids. Per germline, CDR1 SGHTA and CDR2 FQGTGA. The ends were cut back, 5 bases at V and 2 bases at J, with 11 bases in the middle. The CDR3, as DNA: TGTGCCAGCAGCCCCCAGGGGAACACAGATACGCAGTATTTT. This translates into CASSPQGNTDTQYF.

The chain carries TRBV6-5 and TRBJ2-4, with unresolved D. Germline-derived CDR1 and CDR2 are MNHEY and SVGAGI. The CDR3 is made up of 14 amino acids. Trimming removed 6 bases from V and 6 bases from J, with 15 bases in between. CDR3 sequence (DNA): TGTGCCAGCAGCCCCGGTCGGGTTGGAAACATTCAGTACTTC. Protein product: CASSPGRVGNIQYF.

V and J are TRBV28 and TRBJ1-3, with D perhaps matching TRBD1 (5 bases). Trimming stripped 6 bases from V and 3 bases from J, with 18 bases between. Germline CDR1 is MDHEN and CDR2 is SYDVKM. The CDR3 length is 16 residues. CDR3 sequence (DNA): TGTGCCAGCAGGGGAGGAGGGGCGCATGATGGAAACACCATATATTTT. This codes for CASRGGGAHDGNTIYF.

V usage is TRBV7-2 and J usage is TRBJ2-3, with TRBD1 matching 8 bases. Per the germline V gene, CDR1 is SGHTA and CDR2 is FQGNSA. V gave up 0 bases and J gave up 1 base; unmatched junction bases: 6. The CDR3 is 17 amino acids. CDR3 sequence: CASSLARQGAGTDTQYF. The DNA for the CDR3 is TGTGCCAGCAGCTTAGCGCGCCAGGGGGCAGGCACAGATACGCAGTATTTT.

The chain couples TRBV24-1 to TRBJ2-6; D might be TRBD1 or TRBD2, each matching 6 bases. The CDR3 is 18 residues long. Germline V gene lookup returns CDR1 KGHDR and CDR2 SFDVKD. V lost 7 bases, J lost 2 bases, and 20 bases lay in between. The CDR3, as DNA: TGTGCCACCAGCCCCCGCCGGGGGCGCGACCCTGGGGCCAACGTCCTGACTTTC. This sequence encodes CATSPRRGRDPGANVLTF.

The chain recombines TRBV5-1 with TRBJ2-5, with 9 bases fitting TRBD2. The CDR3 covers 16 residues. CDR1 SGHRS and CDR2 YFSETQ come from the germline V gene. The junction had 6 bases not matched to a gene; V was cut back by 0 bases and J by 3 bases. The CDR3 DNA reads TGCGCCAGCAGCTTGGACAGGGCGGGGGGGAAAGAGACCCAGTACTTC. The encoded protein is CASSLDRAGGKETQYF.

The rearrangement uses TRBV12-3 or TRBV12-4 and TRBJ2-5; unclear D gene. The CDR3 sequence is 13 residues long. V lost 0 bases and J 8 bases, leaving 10 bases between the germline ends. CDR3 nucleotide sequence: TGTGCCAGCAGTTTAGCGCCCCAACATACCCAGTACTTC. Encoded protein: CASSLAPQHTQYF.

The chain has TRBV28 and TRBJ2-3; TRBD1 agrees at 7 bases. The V segment lost 4 bases and the J segment 2 bases; nucleotides outside the gene matches: 9. This CDR3 is built from 16 residues. Germline-derived CDR1 and CDR2 are MDHEN and SYDVKM. The chain's CDR3 is CASSSPYRGNTDTQYF. In DNA, the CDR3 is TGTGCCAGCAGTTCGCCCTACAGGGGAAACACAGATACGCAGTATTTT.